The 23 T cell receptor beta chains in this list originate from one sample, sequenced in a study of immune evolution from preneoplasia to lung adenocarcinoma. Libraries were prepared by immunoSEQ multiplex PCR; TCRdb keeps only in-frame clonotypes and omits some of them. The sample shows several thousand clones, around 82% of them seen only once. The sample taken for sequencing was FFPE lung adenocarcinoma in situ tissue. Source of these receptors: an older donor with lung adenocarcinoma.

This clone was observed once. The CDR3 coding sequence is TGTGCCAGCAGTTTATCGTTGGGGCAGTACACCGGGGAGCTGTTTTTT. As protein: CASSLSLGQYTGELFF. The V call is TRBV27, the J call TRBJ2-2, with D possibly matching TRBD1 (5 bases). The V gene lost 0 bases and the J gene lost 3 bases, with 11 bases spanning the gap. The CDR3 totals 16 residues. CDR1 is MNHEY and CDR2 is SMNVEV in the germline V gene (reference sequence).

The chain recombines TRBV6-6 with TRBJ2-7; 8 bases match TRBD1. This CDR3 region has 14 residues. Trimming removed 6 bases from V and 3 bases from J; junction bases left unmatched: 7. CDR1 MNHNY and CDR2 SVGAGI come from the germline V gene (reference sequence). The CDR3, as DNA: TGTGCCAGCAGCCCAGGGGGCCTTCGCTACGAGCAGTACTTC. Its protein is CASSPGGLRYEQYF.

The CDR3 nucleotides are TGTGCCTGGAATACAGCGGGGGGAAGCCAAGAGACCCAGTACTTC. This sequence encodes CAWNTAGGSQETQYF. The chain is built from TRBV30 and TRBJ2-5, with TRBD2 identical over 9 bases. The CDR3 contains 15 residues. CDR1 GTSNPN and CDR2 SVGIG come from the germline V gene (reference sequence). V shed 4 bases, J shed 1 base, and the junction held 7 bases outside the gene matches.

The V call is TRBV13, the J call TRBJ1-1; a possible D gene is TRBD1 (5 bases). CDR1 and CDR2 from the germline V gene are PRHDT and FYEKMQ (reference sequence). V was shortened by 4 bases and J by 1 base, with 16 bases between the two germline ends. The CDR3 covers 16 residues. The CDR3 DNA follows: TGTGCCAGCAGCTCATGGGGGAGGGGAGCGAACACTGAAGCTTTCTTT. It is translated as CASSSWGRGANTEAFF.

The chain uses TRBV15 and TRBJ2-1, with TRBD2 identical over 9 bases. From germline, CDR1 is LNHNV and CDR2 YYDKDF (reference sequence). The CDR3 is 14 amino acids. The J segment lost 3 bases and the V segment lost 7 bases, leaving 4 bases of the junction unmatched. The chain's CDR3 is CATKSSGDYNEQFF. Here the CDR3 DNA reads TGTGCCACCAAGTCTAGCGGGGACTACAATGAGCAGTTCTTC.

This clone was detected only once. The J gene is TRBJ2-3, the V gene TRBV2; no definite D call. Between the trimmed V and J ends, which lost 4 bases and 4 bases, there was a span of 12 bases. CDR3 size: 14 residues. Germline V gene data show CDR1 as SNHLY and CDR2 as FYNNEI. DNA for the CDR3: TGTGCCAGCAGTGTCCCCGGGCCACCAGATACGCAGTATTTT. Amino acids: CASSVPGPPDTQYF.

The rearrangement joins TRBV25-1 to TRBJ2-2; D unresolved. Trimming took 1 base from V and 6 from J, leaving 12 bases between them. Germline CDR1 is MGHDK and CDR2 is SYGVNS. The CDR3 extends over 15 amino acids. The CDR3 DNA reads TGTGCCAGCAGTGAATTAGTCAACTTGGCCGGGGAGCTGTTTTTT. The encoded protein is CASSELVNLAGELFF.

The genes are TRBV27 and TRBJ1-3; TRBD1 aligns across 11 bases. The germline V gene has CDR1 MNHEY and CDR2 SMNVEV (reference sequence). Germline trimming cut 6 bases from V and 0 bases from J; bases unmatched to any gene: 4. This CDR3 is 16 amino acids long. The CDR3: CASSKGQGASGNTIYF. The CDR3 nucleotides read TGTGCCAGCAGCAAAGGACAGGGGGCCTCTGGAAACACCATATATTTT.

The rearrangement links TRBV5-1 to TRBJ2-5; 7 bases match TRBD1. The DNA matches TRBJ2-7 better at its end, which makes the J call doubtful. Germline-derived CDR1 and CDR2 are SGHRS and YFSETQ. The CDR3 sequence is 14 residues long. This CDR3 is CASSLDRSSYEQYF. The CDR3 region has the DNA TGCGCCAGCAGCCTGGACAGGTCCAGCTACGAGCAGTACTTC.

This chain joins TRBV5-5 and TRBJ2-7; D may be TRBD1 (5 bases). This CDR3 contains 16 residues. Trimming removed 5 bases at V and 5 bases at J, with 23 bases between. Per the germline V gene, CDR1 is SGHKS and CDR2 is YYEKEE (reference sequence). CDR3 protein: CASRPAVADKGHEQYF. CDR3 coding DNA: TGTGCCAGCAGACCTGCGGTCGCGGACAAGGGCCACGAGCAGTACTTC.

The CDR3 loop reads CATSLGGAGYGYTF. The CDR3 region has the DNA TGTGCCACCTCTCTGGGGGGCGCGGGCTATGGCTACACCTTC. The chain recombines TRBV2 with TRBJ1-2, with TRBD1 as a possible D gene (6 bases). V shed 10 bases and J shed 4 bases, with 19 bases lying between them. The CDR3 contains 14 residues. Germline loops: CDR1 SNHLY, CDR2 FYNNEI.

With respect to this clone: Different DNA sequences within this sample yield the same CDR3. The chain couples TRBV28 to TRBJ1-1, with a tentative D call TRBD1 (5 bases). The CDR3 covers 12 residues. The ends were cut back, 6 bases at V and 2 bases at J, with 7 bases in the middle. The germline V gene encodes CDR1 MDHEN and CDR2 SYDVKM. CDR3 amino acids: CASSDRNTEAFF. The CDR3 DNA reads as TGTGCCAGCAGCGACAGAAACACTGAAGCTTTCTTT.

The V and J genes are TRBV30 and TRBJ1-2, with TRBD1 as a possible D gene (5 bases). Germline assignment: CDR1 GTSNPN and CDR2 SVGIG (reference sequence). Trimming cost V 5 bases and J 3 bases, with 16 bases left between them. The CDR3 consists of 14 residues. The CDR3 reads CAWAPGGLHYGYTF. In DNA form, the CDR3 reads TGTGCCTGGGCCCCGGGGGGACTGCACTATGGCTACACCTTC.

The V and J genes are TRBV29-1 and TRBJ2-3, with 7 bases fitting TRBD1. The CDR3 is 13 amino acids. V shed 7 bases, J shed 2 bases, and the junction held 6 bases outside the gene matches. Germline V gene sequence: CDR1 SQVTM, CDR2 ANQGSEA. DNA of the CDR3: TGCAGCGGAATGACAGGGAACACAGATACGCAGTATTTT. This gives the protein CSGMTGNTDTQYF.

The sample holds one count of this clone. The J gene is TRBJ1-5, the V gene TRBV28; weak D call: TRBD1 (5 bases). The CDR3 spans 14 residues. The V gene lost 5 bases and the J gene lost 4 bases, with 12 bases spanning the gap. Germline CDR1 reads MDHEN; CDR2 reads SYDVKM. As DNA, the CDR3 is TGTGCCAGCAGTCCTGGGGGGAGTAATCAGCCCCAGCATTTT. As protein: CASSPGGSNQPQHF.

The chain is built from TRBV7-2 and TRBJ1-2, with D perhaps TRBD1 (5 bases). The CDR3 is made up of 13 amino acids. Germline CDR1 reads SGHTA; CDR2 reads FQGNSA. Trimming left V 1 base short and J 8 bases short, with 11 bases between. In DNA, the CDR3 is TGTGCCAGCAGCTTAGAGGGGTGGGGAGGCTACACCTTC. Protein sequence: CASSLEGWGGYTF. The complete variable domain, with remaining parts taken from reference TRBV7-2 and TRBJ1-2, reads GAGVSQSPSNKVTEKGKDVELRCDPISGHTALYWYRQSLGQGLEFLIYFQGNSAPDKSGLPSDRFSAERTGGSVSTLTIQRTQQEDSAVYLCASSLEGWGGYTFGSGTRLTVV.

The rearrangement links TRBV10-3 to TRBJ2-7; D is undetermined. CDR1 is ENHRY, CDR2 SYGVKD, per germline. Trimming pared 6 bases from V and 6 bases from J, leaving 12 bases between. This CDR3 spans 12 amino acids. CDR3 loop: CAISSDLGEQYF. In DNA form, the CDR3 reads TGTGCCATCAGCTCCGACCTGGGCGAGCAGTACTTC.

This chain joins TRBV11-3 and TRBJ2-7; D is possibly TRBD2 (6 bases). The CDR3 length is 15 residues. V was shortened by 6 bases and J by 1 base, with 16 bases between the two germline ends. Germline V lookup: CDR1 SGHNT, CDR2 YENEEA. CDR3 in amino acids: CASRGVGGPSYEQYF. CDR3 bases: TGTGCCAGCAGGGGAGTGGGGGGTCCTTCCTACGAGCAGTACTTC.

The chain employs TRBV2 and TRBJ2-7; D unclear. The CDR3 runs 11 residues. Trimming left V 5 bases short and J 2 bases short, with 4 bases between. Germline V gives CDR1 SNHLY, CDR2 FYNNEI. The CDR3, as DNA: TGTGCCAGCAGTTTGACCTACGAGCAGTACTTC. Protein: CASSLTYEQYF.

The chain couples TRBV10-3 to TRBJ2-5, with D perhaps TRBD1 (6 bases). Germline V gene lookup returns CDR1 ENHRY and CDR2 SYGVKD. This CDR3 is built from 12 residues. Trimming took 5 bases from V and 3 from J, leaving 7 bases between them. For the CDR3, the DNA is TGTGCCATCAGTCGGACAGAAGAGACCCAGTACTTC. Protein: CAISRTEETQYF.

The chain links TRBV10-3 to TRBJ1-2, with D uncertain. Germline V gene sequence: CDR1 ENHRY, CDR2 SYGVKD. Trimming removed 2 bases from V and 5 bases from J, with 15 bases in between. The CDR3 has 15 amino acids. CDR3 sequence: CAISENLLARYGYTF. For the CDR3, the DNA is TGTGCCATCAGTGAGAATCTGTTGGCTAGGTATGGCTACACCTTC.

CDR3 loop: CASSLSRGDNEQFF. Here the CDR3 DNA reads TGTGCCAGCAGTTTGAGTCGGGGAGACAATGAGCAGTTCTTC. This rearrangement joins TRBV27 to TRBJ2-1, with D tentatively TRBD2 (5 bases). V shed 3 bases and J shed 5 bases, with 11 bases lying between them. This CDR3 is built from 14 residues. Looked up from germline, CDR1 is MNHEY and CDR2 is SMNVEV (reference sequence).

This clone was picked up one time. CDR3 residues: CASSASRGTLGWTGELFF. The CDR3 nucleotides read TGTGCCAGCAGTGCCTCTAGGGGTACCCTTGGATGGACCGGGGAGCTGTTTTTT. The chain uses TRBV6-1 and TRBJ2-2; D is perhaps TRBD1 (5 bases). The CDR3 has 18 amino acids. Trimming shortened V by 4 bases and J by 5 bases, and 23 bases separated the two germline ends. CDR1 and CDR2 (germline): MNHNS, SASEGT.